These 20 T cell receptor beta chains came from one sample sequenced in a study of CD8 T cells in ankylosing spondylitis. TCRdb analysed the 5' RACE reads with MiXCR anew, one entry per CDR3 protein. The sample has 200,000 or so distinct CDR3 sequences, over 10% seen once. The sample comprised blood, either unsorted or a sorted T cell fraction (not recorded which). Source of these receptors: a female donor with ankylosing spondylitis or in good health (not recorded which).

This clonotype was seen repeatedly, ten times or more. The rearrangement links TRBV12-3 or TRBV12-4 to TRBJ2-1; 8 nucleotides line up with TRBD1. V lost 5 bases and J lost 5; bases outside the gene matches: 5. This CDR3 is built from 14 residues. The CDR3 loop reads CASSRTGTHNEQFF. In DNA form, the CDR3 reads TGTGCCAGCAGTCGGACAGGGACTCACAATGAGCAGTTCTTC.

This clonotype was detected ten times or more. This rearrangement joins TRBV7-9 to TRBJ2-1, with 7 bases identical to TRBD1. Germline CDR1 reads SEHNR; CDR2 reads FQNEAQ (reference sequence). V was clipped by 1 base and J by 5 bases; unmatched bases: 5. This CDR3 has 15 residues. The CDR3 is CASSLGTGENNEQFF. The DNA of the CDR3 is TGTGCCAGCAGCTTAGGGACAGGTGAAAACAATGAGCAGTTCTTC.

The chain carries TRBV5-1 and TRBJ2-2; possible D gene TRBD1, 6 bases. The CDR3 length is 14 residues. Between the trimmed V and J ends, which lost 1 base and 6 bases, there was a span of 10 bases. Germline-derived CDR1 and CDR2 are SGHRS and YFSETQ. DNA of the CDR3: TGCGCCAGCAGCTTGCAGGGGCAAGCCGGGGAGCTGTTTTTT. Protein: CASSLQGQAGELFF. The full variable domain, its missing parts supplied by reference TRBV5-1 and TRBJ2-2, is KAGVTQTPRYLIKTRGQQVTLSCSPISGHRSVSWYQQTPGQGLQFLFEYFSETQRNKGNFPGRFSGRQFSNSRSEMNVSTLELGDSALYLCASSLQGQAGELFFGEGSRLTVL.

This clonotype was seen at least ten times. The chain carries TRBV11-2 and TRBJ2-2; TRBD1 matches 9 bases. Germline CDR1 SGHAT, CDR2 FQNNGV. V lost 3 bases to trimming and J lost 5 bases; unmatched junction nucleotides: 7. CDR3 length: 16 residues. The CDR3 sequence is CASSFTGGRRTGELFF. CDR3 in DNA: TGTGCCAGCAGCTTCACAGGGGGCCGAAGGACCGGGGAGCTGTTTTTT.

This clonotype occurred a few times. The V call is TRBV6-5, the J call TRBJ2-7, with TRBD1 identical over 7 bases. V shed 0 bases, J shed 6 bases, and the junction held 8 bases outside the gene matches. CDR3 length: 15 amino acids. Germline V gene data show CDR1 as MNHEY and CDR2 as SVGAGI. CDR3 bases: TGTGCCAGCAGTTACTCGATTTACAGGGGCAGCGAGCAGTACTTC. It is translated as CASSYSIYRGSEQYF.

This clonotype was seen repeatedly, ten times or more. The V and J genes are TRBV20-1 and TRBJ2-3, with TRBD2 as a possible D gene (6 bases). In germline, CDR1 is DFQATT, CDR2 SNEGSKA (reference sequence). The CDR3 covers 16 residues. V lost 6 bases to trimming and J lost 0 bases, with 19 bases between them. CDR3 sequence (DNA): TGCAGTGCCCACGATGGGAGGAGGGTTAGCACAGATACGCAGTATTTT. This sequence encodes CSAHDGRRVSTDTQYF.

This clonotype was recorded many times. CDR3 nucleotides: TGTGCCAGCAGAGATTTAGCGGGAGAATGGGTTGGTGACGAGCAGTACTTC. Translating gives CASRDLAGEWVGDEQYF. The chain combines TRBV28 with TRBJ2-7; TRBD2 aligns across 9 bases. V trimming: 6 bases; J trimming: 5 bases; junction bases outside the gene matches: 17. Looked up from germline, CDR1 is MDHEN and CDR2 is SYDVKM. This CDR3 is 17 amino acids long.

This clonotype has a count of ten or more. The V call is TRBV9, the J call TRBJ2-2; TRBD1 matches 8 bases. Germline V gene sequence: CDR1 SGDLS, CDR2 YYNGEE. The CDR3 contains 16 residues. With V trimmed by 0 bases and J by 4 bases, 5 bases remained unmatched. This chain's CDR3 is CASSVAGGTGTGELFF. CDR3 DNA sequence: TGTGCCAGCAGCGTAGCTGGGGGGACAGGCACCGGGGAGCTGTTTTTT.

At least ten counts were recorded for this clonotype. The V and J genes are TRBV7-3 and TRBJ2-2, with TRBD2 matching over 10 bases. The CDR3 loop spans 18 amino acids. With V trimmed by 5 bases and J by 4 bases, 13 bases remained unmatched. The V gene's germline CDR1 is SGHTA and CDR2 FQGTGA. CDR3 amino acids: CASSPSMVAGGITGELFF. The CDR3 DNA is TGTGCCAGCAGCCCTAGTATGGTAGCGGGAGGAATCACCGGGGAGCTGTTTTTT.

The rearrangement joins TRBV4-3 to TRBJ1-1; the match to TRBD1 covers 7 bases. Trimming removed 4 bases from V and 11 bases from J; junction bases left unmatched: 7. From germline, CDR1 is LGHNA and CDR2 YSLEER. This CDR3 has 12 amino acids. CDR3 sequence (DNA): TGCGCCAGCAGCCGAGTACAGGGGAAGGCTTTCTTT. Protein: CASSRVQGKAFF.

This clonotype has a count of ten or more. The V and J genes are TRBV29-1 and TRBJ2-2; TRBD1 matches at 7 bases. Per the germline V gene, CDR1 is SQVTM and CDR2 is ANQGSEA. Trimming at V came to 4 bases and at J to 5 bases, leaving 7 bases not matched to a gene. This CDR3 is 14 amino acids long. The CDR3 nucleotides read TGCAGCGTTGGAGACAGGGCGGTGACCGGGGAGCTGTTTTTT. Translation: CSVGDRAVTGELFF.

The sample holds a few counts of this clonotype. The rearrangement links TRBV5-1 to TRBJ1-6; possible D gene TRBD1, 5 bases. Germline loops: CDR1 SGHRS, CDR2 YFSETQ. Trimming stripped 3 bases from V and 7 bases from J, with 14 bases between. The CDR3 spans 15 residues. CDR3 sequence reads: CASSSRDGGNSPLHF. CDR3 nucleotides: TGCGCCAGCAGCTCGCGGGACGGAGGGAATTCACCCCTCCACTTT.

This clonotype was counted between two and nine times. The chain is built from TRBV2 and TRBJ2-1, with a weak D call TRBD1 (6 bases). Germline CDR1 is SNHLY and CDR2 is FYNNEI. The CDR3 is made up of 15 amino acids. The germline V and J ends were trimmed by 5 bases and 1 base, with 12 bases remaining between them. This chain's CDR3 is CASSQTGLSYNEQFF. The DNA of the CDR3 is TGTGCCAGCAGTCAAACAGGGTTATCCTACAATGAGCAGTTCTTC.

This clonotype was seen at least ten times. V gene TRBV29-1 combines with J gene TRBJ2-2, with TRBD1 identical over 9 bases. The V gene end was trimmed by 7 bases and the J gene end by 7 bases; junction bases not matched to a gene: 4. The CDR3 covers 12 residues. The V gene's germline CDR1 is SQVTM and CDR2 ANQGSEA. CDR3 sequence: CSATGGGGELFF. The CDR3 coding sequence is TGCAGCGCCACAGGGGGCGGCGGGGAGCTGTTTTTT.

V and J are TRBV7-9 and TRBJ2-3; D gene unclear. CDR1 is SEHNR, CDR2 FQNEAQ, per germline (reference sequence). The CDR3 extends over 11 amino acids. The V end was cut by 7 bases, the J end by 5 bases, with 7 bases between. The CDR3 loop reads CASTPKDTQYF. The CDR3 DNA reads as TGTGCCAGCACCCCTAAAGATACGCAGTATTTT.

With respect to this clonotype: It may be a read error: a sequence one base away is much more abundant. V is TRBV6-2 or TRBV6-3 and J is TRBJ2-7, with D possibly being TRBD2 (5 bases). The length of the CDR3 is 14 residues. V was cut by 1 base and J by 3 bases, with 10 bases left in between. The germline gives CDR1 MNHEY, CDR2 SVGEGT. Here the CDR3 reads CASSYFGNSYEQYF. The DNA for the CDR3 is TGTGCCAGCAGTTACTTCGGGAACAGCTACGAGCAGTACTTC.

This clonotype was found many times. The chain links TRBV7-3 to TRBJ2-1, with D possibly matching TRBD2 (6 bases). CDR1 SGHTA and CDR2 FQGTGA come from the germline V gene. V was clipped by 5 bases and J by 0 bases, with 11 bases between them. This CDR3 spans 15 amino acids. The CDR3, as DNA: TGTGCCAGCAGCATACTAGCTAGCTCCTACAATGAGCAGTTCTTC. Translated, it gives CASSILASSYNEQFF.

This clonotype was observed many times. The chain links TRBV9 to TRBJ1-1, with unresolved D. The V and J ends lost 3 bases and 7 bases respectively, with 4 bases between them. The CDR3 consists of 10 residues. Germline lookup yields CDR1 SGDLS and CDR2 YYNGEE. DNA of the CDR3: TGTGCCAGCAGCGGCGATGAAGCTTTCTTT. Translation gives CASSGDEAFF.

This clonotype was recorded many times. The V call is TRBV6-5, the J call TRBJ2-5, with 11 bases lining up with TRBD2. The V segment lost 2 bases and the J segment 5 bases; nucleotides outside the gene matches: 7. This CDR3 region has 16 residues. Germline V lookup: CDR1 MNHEY, CDR2 SVGAGI. CDR3 region: CASSYRRLAGRETQYF. The CDR3 DNA reads TGTGCCAGCAGTTACAGGAGACTAGCGGGACGGGAGACCCAGTACTTC.

This clonotype was seen ten or more times. CDR3 DNA sequence: TGTGCCAGCAGCATAGAGGCAGATTATGGCTACACCTTC. This encodes CASSIEADYGYTF. The J gene is TRBJ1-2, the V gene TRBV7-2; D unclear. The CDR3 consists of 13 residues. V was shortened by 5 bases and J by 5 bases, with 12 bases between the two germline ends. CDR1 is SGHTA and CDR2 is FQGNSA in the germline V gene.